This T cell receptor (beta chain) was profiled in a study of blood T cell repertoires in COVID-19. This CDR3 comprises 15 residues. The germline CDR1 and CDR2 sequences are MNHEY and SVGAGI. V was clipped by 6 bases and J by 2 bases, with 17 bases between them. Repertoires were generated with immunoSEQ multiplex PCR, while TCRdb's copy carries only in-frame clones and drops some. The data hold approximately 300,000 clones, with roughly 85% observed a single time. Clinical history as reported by participants underpinned cohort assignment. The source of this sequence is a woman under 40 who had been exposed to COVID-19. The genes are TRBV6-5 and TRBJ2-7; a weak D match, TRBD1 (6 bases). Sequencing was done on a sample of PBMCs or T cells enriched from blood (not recorded which). The CDR3 is CASSSSTGRTYEQYF. The CDR3 bases are TGTGCCAGCAGCTCCTCCACAGGGCGAACCTACGAGCAGTACTTC.